Below, one TCR beta chain is given with its context. No antigen is known for it. The data originate from a study of CD8+ T cells in alopecia areata. Study summary: Administration of oral tofacitinib to treated patients was at 5 to 10 mg twice daily.

TCR sequencing used cDNA made by reverse transcription of extracted RNA. TCRdb's copy holds only in-frame clones and misses some; the assay was immunoSEQ multiplex PCR. The profile shows roughly 250,000 clones, 65% to 70% of them singletons. General study findings and limits: Relative to normal scalp, lesional scalp, especially alopecia totalis/universalis, showed higher clonality.

This receptor was identified in a human donor with alopecia areata. The specimen was CD4+ T cells sorted from blood, collected at week 0.

This CDR3 reads CAWTPQFHTEAFF. The CDR3 bases are TGTGCCTGGACTCCCCAGTTTCACACTGAAGCTTTCTTT. This chain links TRBV30 with TRBJ1-1; D gene uncertain. CDR3 length: 13 amino acids. V was cut by 4 bases and J by 3 bases, with 12 bases left in between. CDR1 is GTSNPN and CDR2 is SVGIG in the germline V gene (reference sequence).